These 14 T cell receptor beta chains came from one sample sequenced in a study of shared clonotypes between healthy human individuals. Clones were read by immunoSEQ multiplex PCR, and TCRdb kept only the in-frame ones, dropping some. The data show more than 850,000 clones, roughly 74% seen once. What was sequenced was memory CD4+ T cells from PBMCs. Subset in this sample: CD45RA-negative fraction. The receptors were gathered from a man aged 18 to 30 in good health. Some clones in this sample may be carry-over from other donors' samples.

CDR3 in DNA: TGTGCCAGCAGTCCCTGGGGGGGAGGGGGCTCGGCCACTGAAGCTTTCTTT. Amino acids: CASSPWGGGGSATEAFF. The chain couples TRBV28 to TRBJ1-1; 7 nucleotides line up with TRBD1. This CDR3 contains 17 residues. In germline, CDR1 is MDHEN, CDR2 SYDVKM. V lost 5 bases to trimming and J lost 4 bases; unmatched junction nucleotides: 16.

This clone was detected a few times. This sequence joins TRBV19 and TRBJ1-5; D remains ambiguous. The CDR3 is made up of 11 amino acids. The germline V gene encodes CDR1 LNHDA and CDR2 SQIVND (reference sequence). Trimming removed 5 bases at V and 9 bases at J, with 8 bases between. The CDR3 loop reads CASSSLGPQHF. The CDR3 DNA follows: TGTGCCAGTAGTTCCCTAGGGCCCCAGCATTTT.

The rearrangement joins TRBV5-4 to TRBJ2-5, with 11 bases matching TRBD2. The J segment lost 5 bases and the V segment lost 4 bases, leaving 7 bases of the junction unmatched. The CDR3 is 15 residues long. Germline V CDR1 and CDR2: SGHNT, YYREEE (reference sequence). CDR3 amino acids: CASSPLAGEGETQYF. The CDR3 DNA reads as TGTGCCAGCAGCCCACTAGCGGGAGAGGGGGAGACCCAGTACTTC.

The CDR3 protein is CASSLQPDLAGGTDTQYF. The CDR3 coding sequence is TGTGCCAGCAGTTTACAGCCCGATCTAGCGGGCGGCACAGATACGCAGTATTTT. The genes are TRBV27 and TRBJ2-3; 8 bases match TRBD2. Germline V gives CDR1 MNHEY, CDR2 SMNVEV (reference sequence). The CDR3 extends over 18 amino acids. The V segment lost 2 bases and the J segment 1 base; nucleotides outside the gene matches: 11.

The chain couples TRBV4-1 to TRBJ2-1, with 7 bases fitting TRBD2. The length of the CDR3 is 13 residues. Germline trimming cut 4 bases from V and 16 bases from J; bases unmatched to any gene: 13. Germline V gene data show CDR1 as MGHRA and CDR2 as YSYEKL. CDR3 nucleotides: TGCGCCAGCAGCCCGTTATTGGGCGGGAGCCGCTTCTTC. Encoded protein: CASSPLLGGSRFF.

CDR3 sequence (DNA): TGTGCCAGCAGCACGACCCTGTACAATGAGCAGTTCTTC. Translation: CASSTTLYNEQFF. J is TRBJ2-1 and V is TRBV5-4; D ambiguous. This CDR3 has 13 residues. The V and J ends lost 4 bases and 4 bases respectively, with 9 bases between them. CDR1 is SGHNT and CDR2 is YYREEE in the germline V gene (reference sequence).

J is TRBJ2-7 and V is TRBV6-4; D uncertain. The CDR3 is 8 amino acids. Trimming shortened V by 10 bases and J by 3 bases, and 1 base separated the two germline ends. Germline CDR1 and CDR2: MRHNA and SNTAGT. CDR3 region: CANYEQYF. DNA of the CDR3: TGTGCCAACTACGAGCAGTACTTC.

This clone was picked up a small number of times. This rearrangement joins TRBV19 to TRBJ1-1; D gene unclear. Germline CDR1 reads LNHDA; CDR2 reads SQIVND (reference sequence). CDR3 length: 11 amino acids. The V end was cut by 8 bases, the J end by 1 base, with 5 bases between. CDR3 nucleotides: TGTGCCAGTTGCGGGAACACTGAAGCTTTCTTT. Amino acid sequence: CASCGNTEAFF.

This clone showed up just a few times. CDR3 in DNA: TGTGCCAGCAGCAAGGGACAGGGGGTTAATACTGAAGCTTTCTTT. Residues: CASSKGQGVNTEAFF. The V gene is TRBV6-5, the J gene TRBJ1-1; 11 bases are a match to TRBD1. Per germline, CDR1 MNHEY and CDR2 SVGAGI. V lost 6 bases, J lost 5 bases, and 8 bases stayed unmatched. This CDR3 has 15 amino acids.

This clone came up a few times. The chain links TRBV5-1 to TRBJ2-5; TRBD2 is a possible D gene (5 bases). The ends were cut back, 3 bases at V and 1 base at J, with 10 bases in the middle. CDR1 is SGHRS and CDR2 is YFSETQ in the germline V gene. The CDR3 totals 14 residues. CDR3 sequence: CASSYSGIQETQYF. CDR3 sequence (DNA): TGCGCCAGCAGCTACTCGGGGATCCAAGAGACCCAGTACTTC.

J is TRBJ1-4 and V is TRBV4-1; 11 positions match TRBD1. Losses at the gene ends were 0 bases for V and 4 bases for J; bases not matched to a gene: 1. The germline V gene encodes CDR1 MGHRA and CDR2 YSYEKL. CDR3 length equals 16 residues. This CDR3 is CASSQEGTGGNEKLFF. The CDR3 bases are TGCGCCAGCAGCCAAGAAGGGACAGGGGGTAATGAAAAACTGTTTTTT.

The chain joins TRBV27 to TRBJ1-5; D is ambiguous. The length of the CDR3 is 12 residues. Trimming took 4 bases from V and 5 from J, leaving 6 bases between them. Germline CDR1 is MNHEY and CDR2 is SMNVEV (reference sequence). The CDR3 nucleotides are TGTGCCAGCAGTTCCCGAGATCAGCCCCAGCATTTT. This codes for CASSSRDQPQHF.

The chain couples TRBV7-2 to TRBJ2-2, with 7 positions matching TRBD2. The germline V gene encodes CDR1 SGHTA and CDR2 FQGNSA. This CDR3 spans 16 amino acids. The V gene end was trimmed by 3 bases and the J gene end by 0 bases; junction bases not matched to a gene: 4. The CDR3 coding sequence is TGTGCCAGCAGCTTCACTAGCGCTACGAACACCGGGGAGCTGTTTTTT. This translates into CASSFTSATNTGELFF.

This sequence joins TRBV7-3 and TRBJ2-1; D might be TRBD1 (5 bases). Germline lookup yields CDR1 SGHTA and CDR2 FQGTGA. V was shortened by 6 bases and J by 9 bases, with 15 bases between the two germline ends. This CDR3 is built from 13 residues. CDR3 sequence: CASRRKQDGEQFF. As DNA, the CDR3 is TGTGCCAGCAGACGTAAACAGGATGGTGAGCAGTTCTTC. Based on the CDR3 plus reference TRBV7-3 and TRBJ2-1, the full variable domain is GAGVSQTPSNKVTEKGKYVELRCDPISGHTALYWYRQSLGQGPEFLIYFQGTGAADDSGLPNDRFFAVRPEGSVSTLKIQRTERGDSAVYLCASRRKQDGEQFFGPGTRLTVL.